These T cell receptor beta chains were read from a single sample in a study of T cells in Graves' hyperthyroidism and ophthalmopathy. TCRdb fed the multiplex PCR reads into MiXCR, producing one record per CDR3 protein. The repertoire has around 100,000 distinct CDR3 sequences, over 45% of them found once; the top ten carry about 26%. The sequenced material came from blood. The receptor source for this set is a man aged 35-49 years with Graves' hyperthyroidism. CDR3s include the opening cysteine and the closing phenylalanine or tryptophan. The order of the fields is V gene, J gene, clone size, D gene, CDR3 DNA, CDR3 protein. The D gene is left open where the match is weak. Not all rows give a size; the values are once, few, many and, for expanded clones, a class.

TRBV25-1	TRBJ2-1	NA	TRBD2	TGTGCCAGCGGGACTAGCGGATCATACAATGAGCAGTTCTTC	CASGTSGSYNEQFF
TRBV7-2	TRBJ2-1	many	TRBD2	TGTGCCAGCAGTACGACTAGCGGGGCCTACAATGAGCAGTTCTTC	CASSTTSGAYNEQFF
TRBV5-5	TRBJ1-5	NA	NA	TGTGCCAGCAGACAGGCTCCTAGTCAGCCCCAGCATTTT	CASRQAPSQPQHF
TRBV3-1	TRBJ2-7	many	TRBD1	TGTGCCAGCAGCTGGACAGGCACGTCCTACGAGCAGTACTTC	CASSWTGTSYEQYF
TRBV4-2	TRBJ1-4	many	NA	TGTGCCAGCAGCCAAGATACAGTCACTAATGAAAAACTGTTTTTT	CASSQDTVTNEKLFF
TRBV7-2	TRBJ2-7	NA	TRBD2	TGTGCCAGCAGTTACTCTAGCGGGAGATACTCCTACGAGCAGTACTTC	CASSYSSGRYSYEQYF
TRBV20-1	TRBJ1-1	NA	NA	TGCAGTGCTAGTCTGCCCGGGAGTGGGACTGAAGCTTTCTTT	CSASLPGSGTEAFF
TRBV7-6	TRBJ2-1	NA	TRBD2	TGTGCCAGCAGCTTAGCCATCCTTAGCGGGAGCGAACACCGGGGGCATGAGCAGTTCTTC	CASSLAILSGSEHRGHEQFF
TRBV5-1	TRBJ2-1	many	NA	TGCGCCAGCTCTGTAATAGGGGGGACCTACAATGAGCAGTTCTTC	CASSVIGGTYNEQFF
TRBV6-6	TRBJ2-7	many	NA	TGTGCCAGCAGTTACTTGGGACCAAGCCTTGGCGAGCAGTACTTC	CASSYLGPSLGEQYF
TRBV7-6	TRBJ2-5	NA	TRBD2	TGTGCCAGCAGCTTAGGACTAGCGGGAGCGCGGACCCAGTACTTC	CASSLGLAGARTQYF
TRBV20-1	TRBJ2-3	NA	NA	TGCAGTGCTACCCCTAGCGACCCAACGACAGATACGCAGTATTTT	CSATPSDPTTDTQYF
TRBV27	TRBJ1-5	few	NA	TGTGCCAGCAGTTTATACGGGGTTGGTCAGCCCCAGCATTTT	CASSLYGVGQPQHF
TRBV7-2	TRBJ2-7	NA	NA	TGTGCCAGCAGCTTAAGGGGCCTCTACGAGCAGTACTTC	CASSLRGLYEQYF
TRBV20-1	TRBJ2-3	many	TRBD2	TGCAGTGCCCTTTACGTGGGGACTAGCGTTAGCACAGATACGCAGTATTTT	CSALYVGTSVSTDTQYF
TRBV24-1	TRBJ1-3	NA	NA	TGTGCCACCAGTGACCTGGGTAACTACATATATTTT	CATSDLGNYIYF
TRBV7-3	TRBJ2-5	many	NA	TGTGCCAGCAGTCCCCGGGGAGGCTCGGAGACCCAGTACTTC	CASSPRGGSETQYF